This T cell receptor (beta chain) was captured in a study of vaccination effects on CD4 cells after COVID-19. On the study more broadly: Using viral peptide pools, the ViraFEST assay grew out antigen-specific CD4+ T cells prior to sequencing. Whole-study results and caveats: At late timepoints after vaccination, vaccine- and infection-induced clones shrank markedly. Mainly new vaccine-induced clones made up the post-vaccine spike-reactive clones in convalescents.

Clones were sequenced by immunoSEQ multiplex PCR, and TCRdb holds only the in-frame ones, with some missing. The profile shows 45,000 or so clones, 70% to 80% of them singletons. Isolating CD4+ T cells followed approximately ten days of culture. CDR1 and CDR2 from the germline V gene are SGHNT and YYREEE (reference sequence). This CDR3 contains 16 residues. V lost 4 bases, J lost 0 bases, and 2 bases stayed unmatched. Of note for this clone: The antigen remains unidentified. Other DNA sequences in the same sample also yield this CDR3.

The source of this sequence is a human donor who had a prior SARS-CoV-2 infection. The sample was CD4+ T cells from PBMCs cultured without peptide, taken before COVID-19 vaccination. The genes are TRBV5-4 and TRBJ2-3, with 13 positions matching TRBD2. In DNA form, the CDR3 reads TGTGCCAGCAGCCTGGGACTAGCGGGGAGCACAGATACGCAGTATTTT. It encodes CASSLGLAGSTDTQYF.